The 32 T cell receptor beta chains in this list originate from one sample, sequenced in a study of shared clonotypes between healthy human individuals (TCRdb year 2020). Library method: the immunoSEQ multiplex PCR assay. TCRdb stores this immuneACCESS table with in-frame sequences only. Part of the clones is absent; in the studies checked, under half of the shortfall reflects unresolved V genes, and no reason is known for the rest. The sample data list approximately 1,000,000 clones, and about 72% of these were observed just once. The ten biggest clones cover 0.89% of the sample. Specimen: memory CD4+ T cells from PBMCs. The cell subset or site label for this specimen denotes: CD45RA-negative fraction. These receptors were obtained from a man aged 18 to 29 in good health. Some clones in this sample may be carry-over from other donors' samples.

This clone has only one observation. The CDR3 sequence: CASSAGARAFF. The CDR3 DNA follows: TGTGCCAGCAGTGCGGGAGCCCGGGCTTTCTTT. V gene TRBV6-5 combines with J gene TRBJ1-1; D unclear. In germline, CDR1 is MNHEY, CDR2 SVGAGI. The CDR3 loop spans 11 amino acids. The ends were cut back, 5 bases at V and 11 bases at J, with 12 bases in the middle.

This clone was found a few times. The chain carries TRBV9 and TRBJ1-1, with 12 bases lining up with TRBD1. CDR1 and CDR2 from the germline V gene are SGDLS and YYNGEE. Trimming at V came to 3 bases and at J to 3 bases, leaving 15 bases not matched to a gene. This CDR3 has 19 residues. The DNA for the CDR3 is TGTGCCAGCAGCGCCCAAGCTGGGACAGGGGGCGGGATGGACACTGAAGCTTTCTTT. It is translated as CASSAQAGTGGGMDTEAFF.

This chain uses TRBV9 with TRBJ1-1; D is unclear. The germline V gene has CDR1 SGDLS and CDR2 YYNGEE. The CDR3 runs 12 residues. Trimming shortened V by 0 bases and J by 8 bases, and 8 bases separated the two germline ends. CDR3 bases: TGTGCCAGCAGCGTAGCTTTTGGAGAAGCTTTCTTT. Translated: CASSVAFGEAFF.

The chain recombines TRBV6-1 with TRBJ1-1, with D maybe TRBD1 (5 bases). Germline CDR1 reads MNHNS; CDR2 reads SASEGT. This CDR3 is 14 amino acids long. V shed 1 base and J shed 4 bases, with 10 bases lying between them. This CDR3 reads CASSEGWGGTEAFF. CDR3 bases: TGTGCCAGCAGTGAAGGGTGGGGGGGCACTGAAGCTTTCTTT.

On this clone: A far larger clone is just one base off, so this is likely a read error. No conserved phenylalanine or tryptophan ends this CDR3, so it is likely a read error. This chain connects TRBV29-1 to TRBJ1-1; TRBD1 is a possible D gene (6 bases). The CDR3 contains 13 residues. The V end lost 7 bases, the J end lost 6 bases, and 18 bases lay between the germline ends. Per the germline V gene, CDR1 is SQVTM and CDR2 is ANQGSEA. The CDR3 protein is CSAYRDKDAEAFL. Written as DNA, the CDR3 is TGCAGCGCTTACCGGGACAAGGATGCTGAAGCTTTCCTT.

This clone was seen only a few times. CDR3 loop: CASSQAGTGGTSNQPQHF. As DNA, the CDR3 is TGTGCCAGCAGCCAAGCCGGGACAGGGGGAACTAGCAATCAGCCCCAGCATTTT. The rearrangement joins TRBV4-2 to TRBJ1-5; 11 positions match TRBD1. V was clipped by 1 base and J by 0 bases; unmatched bases: 5. CDR1 and CDR2 from the germline V gene are LGHNA and YNFKEQ. The CDR3 spans 18 residues.

This sequence joins TRBV7-3 and TRBJ2-1, with TRBD2 matching over 9 bases. The J segment lost 9 bases and the V segment lost 0 bases, leaving 9 bases of the junction unmatched. This CDR3 comprises 16 residues. Germline CDR1 and CDR2: SGHTA and FQGTGA. CDR3 DNA: TGTGCCAGCAGCTTAACTAGCGGGAGAACTACGGGTGAGCAGTTCTTC. This sequence encodes CASSLTSGRTTGEQFF.

The V and J genes are TRBV28 and TRBJ1-4; D gene ambiguous. CDR3 size: 14 residues. V was pared by 9 bases and J by 7 bases, with 18 bases between. CDR1 and CDR2 (germline): MDHEN, SYDVKM. The CDR3: CASTSSGDREKLFF. The CDR3 DNA reads as TGTGCCAGTACATCCAGCGGTGATCGTGAAAAACTGTTTTTT.

This clone was observed at least ten times. This chain links TRBV25-1 with TRBJ1-2, with D perhaps TRBD1 (6 bases). V was shortened by 2 bases and J by 8 bases, with 18 bases between the two germline ends. This CDR3 region has 15 residues. Germline V CDR1 and CDR2: MGHDK, SYGVNS. The CDR3 nucleotides are TGTGCCAGCAGTGAAGTGGGGGCTGGTTATGACGGCTACACCTTC. It encodes CASSEVGAGYDGYTF.

The V gene is TRBV4-3, the J gene TRBJ2-1; no firm D call. Between the trimmed V and J ends, which lost 3 bases and 7 bases, there was a span of 16 bases. CDR1 LGHNA and CDR2 YSLEER come from the germline V gene. The CDR3 runs 15 residues. The CDR3 DNA sequence: TGCGCCAGCAGCCACCTAGAGTGGCAGTCTAATGAGCAGTTCTTC. This gives the protein CASSHLEWQSNEQFF.

J is TRBJ2-1 and V is TRBV7-3, with D unresolved. CDR3 length: 13 residues. In germline, CDR1 is SGHTA, CDR2 FQGTGA. V dropped 0 bases and J dropped 8 bases, with 8 bases sitting between them. This CDR3 is CASSLTYVDEQFF. The CDR3 nucleotides read TGTGCCAGCAGCTTAACGTACGTCGATGAGCAGTTCTTC. The complete variable domain, with remaining parts taken from reference TRBV7-3 and TRBJ2-1, reads GAGVSQTPSNKVTEKGKYVELRCDPISGHTALYWYRQSLGQGPEFLIYFQGTGAADDSGLPNDRFFAVRPEGSVSTLKIQRTERGDSAVYLCASSLTYVDEQFFGPGTRLTVL.

The table lists this clone with a count of one. The V gene is TRBV7-3, the J gene TRBJ2-1; D is possibly TRBD2 (6 bases). The CDR3 consists of 13 residues. Germline CDR1 reads SGHTA; CDR2 reads FQGTGA. Trimming took 5 bases from V and 6 from J, leaving 11 bases between them. In nucleotides, the CDR3 is TGTGCCAGCAGCCCCGGGGGTGGCAATGAGCAGTTCTTC. This translates into CASSPGGGNEQFF.

The rearrangement links TRBV15 to TRBJ1-5; D is uncertain. The CDR3 is 13 residues long. Trimming took off 0 bases at V and 6 bases at J, with 6 bases between the two ends. Germline V gene lookup returns CDR1 LNHNV and CDR2 YYDKDF (reference sequence). For the CDR3, the DNA is TGTGCCACCAGCAGAGATAGAGGTCAGCCCCAGCATTTT. It yields the protein CATSRDRGQPQHF.

This clone turned up a few times. The gene calls are TRBV6-5 and TRBJ1-1; D is unclear. This CDR3 region has 13 residues. Looked up from germline, CDR1 is MNHEY and CDR2 is SVGAGI. The V and J ends lost 6 bases and 6 bases respectively, with 14 bases between them. The CDR3 DNA follows: TGTGCCAGCAGCCCCGGCTACTTACCTGAAGCTTTCTTT. As protein: CASSPGYLPEAFF.

This chain uses TRBV11-3 with TRBJ2-5; D unclear. V shed 4 bases and J shed 3 bases, with 9 bases lying between them. The CDR3 is 13 residues long. Germline V gives CDR1 SGHNT, CDR2 YENEEA. CDR3 coding DNA: TGTGCCAGCAGCTCCAGGACCGAAGAGACCCAGTACTTC. Encoded protein: CASSSRTEETQYF.

The CDR3 DNA follows: TGTGCCAGTAGCCGGGGCTCCTACGAGCAGTACTTC. Its protein product is CASSRGSYEQYF. The chain links TRBV19 to TRBJ2-7; D is possibly TRBD2 (5 bases). V was shortened by 6 bases and J by 0 bases, with 6 bases between the two germline ends. The germline V gene has CDR1 LNHDA and CDR2 SQIVND (reference sequence). This CDR3 has 12 amino acids.

The chain recombines TRBV29-1 with TRBJ2-3, with D possibly being TRBD2 (6 bases). This CDR3 comprises 13 residues. Trimming removed 7 bases from V and 3 bases from J, with 14 bases in between. Germline assignment: CDR1 SQVTM and CDR2 ANQGSEA. CDR3 in DNA: TGCAGCGAGTTGACGGCGGGGACAGATACGCAGTATTTT. This codes for CSELTAGTDTQYF.

With respect to this clone: Other DNA sequences in this specimen translate into the identical CDR3. The V and J genes are TRBV28 and TRBJ1-2; the D is unclear. The V and J ends lost 2 bases and 0 bases respectively, with 4 bases between them. Germline lookup yields CDR1 MDHEN and CDR2 SYDVKM. The CDR3 covers 13 residues. In DNA, the CDR3 is TGTGCCAGCAGTTTAAGACCTAACTATGGCTACACCTTC. Amino acids: CASSLRPNYGYTF.

In this sample, this clone turned up a few times. This chain uses TRBV7-8 with TRBJ2-7; unclear D gene. The V and J ends lost 1 base and 7 bases respectively, with 11 bases between them. Germline V lookup: CDR1 SGHVS, CDR2 FQNEAQ. The CDR3 is made up of 13 amino acids. The CDR3 reads CASSLGPVGEQYF. CDR3 DNA sequence: TGTGCCAGCAGCTTAGGACCGGTCGGGGAGCAGTACTTC.

The chain carries TRBV6-6 and TRBJ2-2; D possibly corresponds to TRBD2 (7 bases). V shed 6 bases and J shed 6 bases, with 11 bases lying between them. CDR3 length: 13 residues. Germline-derived CDR1 and CDR2 are MNHNY and SVGAGI (reference sequence). The CDR3 sequence: CASSQGRAGELFF. CDR3 nucleotide sequence: TGTGCCAGCAGCCAGGGGAGGGCCGGGGAGCTGTTTTTT.

With respect to this clone: This same CDR3 is encoded by further DNA sequences in the sample. The chain couples TRBV18 to TRBJ2-7; D uncertain. V was pared by 2 bases and J by 0 bases, with 8 bases between. CDR1 and CDR2 (germline): KGHSH, LQKENI. CDR3 length: 14 residues. The CDR3: CASSPETGSYEQYF. In DNA form, the CDR3 reads TGTGCCAGCTCACCAGAGACGGGCTCCTACGAGCAGTACTTC.

The rearrangement joins TRBV30 to TRBJ2-1; 10 bases match TRBD2. CDR1 GTSNPN and CDR2 SVGIG come from the germline V gene (reference sequence). The CDR3 covers 14 residues. V lost 0 bases, J lost 9 bases, and 5 bases stayed unmatched. Written as DNA, the CDR3 is TGTGCCTGGAGTGTTCTAGCGGGAGAAAGTGAGCAGTTCTTC. As protein: CAWSVLAGESEQFF.

CDR3 bases: TGTGCCAGCAGCATTCTCACCCTGGGCAGGACTGGTGAAAAACTGTTTTTT. Translating it yields CASSILTLGRTGEKLFF. The V gene is TRBV4-2, the J gene TRBJ1-4; no definite D call. This CDR3 region has 17 residues. V lost 5 bases, J lost 7 bases, and 23 bases lay in between. Germline CDR1 is LGHNA and CDR2 is YNFKEQ.

V and J are TRBV29-1 and TRBJ2-7; 11 bases agree with TRBD2. Germline CDR1 reads SQVTM; CDR2 reads ANQGSEA. Losses at the gene ends were 8 bases for V and 6 bases for J; bases not matched to a gene: 6. This CDR3 contains 12 residues. This chain's CDR3 is CSITSGSPEQYF. The CDR3, as DNA: TGCAGCATCACTAGCGGGAGTCCCGAGCAGTACTTC.

Many counts were recorded for this clone. J is TRBJ1-4 and V is TRBV4-2; D not resolved. The CDR3 runs to 15 residues. V was cut by 1 base and J by 8 bases, with 14 bases left in between. Germline values: CDR1 LGHNA, CDR2 YNFKEQ. CDR3 nucleotides: TGTGCCAGCAGCCAAGGAACGTCAGTGGGGGAAAAACTGTTTTTT. Encoded protein: CASSQGTSVGEKLFF.

V is TRBV5-1 and J is TRBJ1-1; D gene ambiguous. The CDR3 is made up of 14 amino acids. The germline V gene encodes CDR1 SGHRS and CDR2 YFSETQ. Deletions cut 0 bases from V and 3 bases from J, with 9 bases between. This CDR3 is CASSLEGGDTEAFF. CDR3 bases: TGCGCCAGCAGCTTGGAGGGCGGGGACACTGAAGCTTTCTTT.

This clone was counted a single time. J is TRBJ2-7 and V is TRBV6-5; 10 bases fit TRBD2. The V gene end was trimmed by 6 bases and the J gene end by 4 bases; junction bases not matched to a gene: 9. The CDR3 has 15 amino acids. Germline V gene lookup returns CDR1 MNHEY and CDR2 SVGAGI. CDR3 bases: TGTGCCAGCAGCCGATCGGGACTAGCGCTGTACGAGCAGTACTTC. This gives the protein CASSRSGLALYEQYF.

DNA for the CDR3: TGTGCCAGCAGCTTAGGCTCAGGAGGTCAGCCCCAGCATTTT. It yields the protein CASSLGSGGQPQHF. The J gene is TRBJ1-5, the V gene TRBV7-2; D is ambiguous. The CDR3 is 14 amino acids. V was clipped by 1 base and J by 6 bases, with 10 bases between them. Germline loops: CDR1 SGHTA, CDR2 FQGNSA.

This clone came up a few times. The rearrangement joins TRBV7-8 to TRBJ2-2; unclear D gene. This CDR3 contains 15 residues. CDR1 and CDR2 (germline): SGHVS, FQNEAQ. Trimming pared 1 base from V and 1 base from J, leaving 7 bases between. CDR3 residues: CASSLVWVNTGELFF. CDR3 nucleotides: TGTGCCAGCAGCTTAGTCTGGGTGAACACCGGGGAGCTGTTTTTT.

The sample holds one count of this clone. V is TRBV18 and J is TRBJ1-3; D call uncertain. V lost 4 bases and J 1 base, leaving 17 bases between the germline ends. The germline V gene has CDR1 KGHSH and CDR2 LQKENI. This CDR3 is 17 amino acids long. CDR3 bases: TGTGCCAGCTCACAGCTACCAGTGCCTGGGTCTGGAAACACCATATATTTT. It encodes CASSQLPVPGSGNTIYF.

The chain is built from TRBV9 and TRBJ2-3, with D possibly called TRBD1 or TRBD2 (6 bases each). Germline loops: CDR1 SGDLS, CDR2 YYNGEE. Trimming removed 4 bases at V and 6 bases at J, with 18 bases between. This CDR3 is 15 amino acids long. Written as DNA, the CDR3 is TGTGCCAGCAGCCCCCCGGGGGCGCGCAGGGATACGCAGTATTTT. Protein product: CASSPPGARRDTQYF.

The chain is built from TRBV6-5 and TRBJ2-7, with a possible D match to TRBD2 (6 bases). Trimming removed 4 bases from V and 6 bases from J, with 19 bases in between. The germline V gene encodes CDR1 MNHEY and CDR2 SVGAGI. The CDR3 spans 15 residues. This CDR3 is CASSSWDRGASEQYF. The CDR3 nucleotides are TGTGCCAGCAGTTCATGGGACCGCGGGGCCTCCGAGCAGTACTTC.